The TCR beta chain described here comes from a study of Ad26.COV2.S vaccination and SARS-CoV-2 variants. Treatment specified: around 19 received Ad26.COV2.S at low or high dose, single or two shots; 5 received placebo; per-sample allocation not given. Sampling occurred on day 63 after the first vaccine or placebo injection. The CDR3 spans 15 residues. Germline V lookup: CDR1 LGHNA, CDR2 YSLEER. V was pared by 2 bases and J by 0 bases, with 8 bases between. Data came from immunoSEQ multiplex PCR; TCRdb stores just in-frame clones and leaves some out. The table lists over 400,000 clones, approximately 92% of them singletons, with around 1.7% in the top ten.

This chain links TRBV4-3 with TRBJ1-5; no clear D gene. The sequencing here drew on peripheral blood, taken in a trial of Ad26.COV2.S vaccine versus placebo. This TCR was sampled from a person between 18 and 59 years old who received the Ad26.COV2.S COVID-19 vaccine or a placebo. The CDR3 DNA is TGCGCCAGCAGCCAATCAGCAAATAGCAATCAGCCCCAGCATTTT. As protein: CASSQSANSNQPQHF.